The T cell receptor beta chain described here comes from a study of Graves' ophthalmopathy and Graves' hyperthyroidism. This clonotype was detected only a few times. TCR beta CDR3 amplification used RNA transcripts. The first-round RT-PCR employed HTBI primers together with the Qiagen OneStep RT-PCR kit. A multiplex PCR was then performed as the second round. MiXCR was run by TCRdb on the multiplex PCR reads, yielding one entry per CDR3 protein. The sample holds 400,000 or so distinct CDR3 sequences, 15% to 19% seen once. Trimming took off 6 bases at V and 3 bases at J, with 18 bases between the two ends. Germline lookup yields CDR1 KGHSH and CDR2 LQKENI. The CDR3 runs to 15 residues.

Sequenced material: peripheral blood. This sequence originates from a woman aged 18-29 years with stable Graves' hyperthyroidism. The chain employs TRBV18 and TRBJ2-7, with D perhaps TRBD1 (7 bases). CDR3 nucleotides: TGTGCCAGCTCTCAGGGGGGCCAGCAGAACTACGAGCAGTACTTC. Translating gives CASSQGGQQNYEQYF.